The TCR beta chain under discussion was sequenced for a study of cytomegalovirus exposure and HLA in healthy donors. This CDR3 has 13 amino acids. The V gene lost 8 bases and the J gene lost 6 bases, with 17 bases spanning the gap. In germline, CDR1 is SEHNR, CDR2 FQNEAQ (reference sequence). Worth noting for this clone: Its specificity is unknown.

Use of 60 Vbeta and 13 Jbeta primers characterized the PCR. Method: immunoSEQ multiplex PCR; TCRdb's copy keeps in-frame clones and lacks some. The data contain roughly 100,000 clones, roughly 80% of them singletons. Study conclusions and caveats: Specificity of three CMV-associated chains for CMV antigens was verified in vitro.

The sequence was obtained from a man aged 25-40 years in good health and CMV-seropositive. The V call is TRBV7-9, the J call TRBJ2-7, with a tentative D call TRBD1 (5 bases). Specimen: PBMCs. In DNA, the CDR3 is TGTGCCAGCGATTTAACAGGCGTGCGCGAGCAGTACTTC. This gives the protein CASDLTGVREQYF.